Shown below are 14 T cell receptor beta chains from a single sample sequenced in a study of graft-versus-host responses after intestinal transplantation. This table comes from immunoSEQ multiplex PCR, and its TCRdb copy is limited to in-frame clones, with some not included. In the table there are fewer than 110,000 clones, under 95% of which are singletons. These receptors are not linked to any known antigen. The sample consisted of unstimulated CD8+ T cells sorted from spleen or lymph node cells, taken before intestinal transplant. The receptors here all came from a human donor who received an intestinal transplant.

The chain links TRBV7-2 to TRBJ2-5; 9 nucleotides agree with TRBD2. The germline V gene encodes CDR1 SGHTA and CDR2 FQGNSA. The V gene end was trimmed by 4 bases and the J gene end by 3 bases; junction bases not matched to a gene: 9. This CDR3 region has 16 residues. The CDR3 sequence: CASSWISGGLEETQYF. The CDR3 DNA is TGTGCCAGCAGCTGGATTAGCGGGGGTCTAGAAGAGACCCAGTACTTC.

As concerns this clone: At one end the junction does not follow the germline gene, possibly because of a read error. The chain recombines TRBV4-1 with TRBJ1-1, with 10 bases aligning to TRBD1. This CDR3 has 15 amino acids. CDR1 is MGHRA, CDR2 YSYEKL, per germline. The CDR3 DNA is TGCGCCAGCAGCCCTTGGGGACAGGGGAACGCTGAAGCTTTCTTT. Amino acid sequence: CASSPWGQGNAEAFF.

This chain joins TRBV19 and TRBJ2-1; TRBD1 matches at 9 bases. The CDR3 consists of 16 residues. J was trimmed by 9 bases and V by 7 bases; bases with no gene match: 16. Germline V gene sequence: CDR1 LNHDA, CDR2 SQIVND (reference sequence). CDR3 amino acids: CASILSGGTGSSEQFF. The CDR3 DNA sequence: TGTGCCAGTATATTGTCTGGGGGGACAGGGTCAAGTGAGCAGTTCTTC.

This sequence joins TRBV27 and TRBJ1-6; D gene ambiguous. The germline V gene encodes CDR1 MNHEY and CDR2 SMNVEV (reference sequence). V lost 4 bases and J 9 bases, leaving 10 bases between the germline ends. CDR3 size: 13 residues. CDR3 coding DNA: TGTGCCAGCAGTTCTCAGGACCTTTCACCCCTCCACTTT. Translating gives CASSSQDLSPLHF.

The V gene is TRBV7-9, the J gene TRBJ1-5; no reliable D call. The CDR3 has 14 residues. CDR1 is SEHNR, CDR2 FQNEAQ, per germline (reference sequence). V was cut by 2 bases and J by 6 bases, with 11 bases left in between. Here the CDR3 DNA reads TGTGCCAGCAGCTTAAAGGGTTATGGTCAGCCCCAGCATTTT. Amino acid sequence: CASSLKGYGQPQHF.

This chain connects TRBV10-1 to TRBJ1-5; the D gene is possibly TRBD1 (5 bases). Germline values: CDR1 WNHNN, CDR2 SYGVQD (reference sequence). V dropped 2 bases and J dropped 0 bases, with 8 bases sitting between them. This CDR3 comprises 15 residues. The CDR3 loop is CASSEGGTSNQPQHF. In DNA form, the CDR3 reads TGCGCCAGCAGTGAGGGGGGTACTAGCAATCAGCCCCAGCATTTT.

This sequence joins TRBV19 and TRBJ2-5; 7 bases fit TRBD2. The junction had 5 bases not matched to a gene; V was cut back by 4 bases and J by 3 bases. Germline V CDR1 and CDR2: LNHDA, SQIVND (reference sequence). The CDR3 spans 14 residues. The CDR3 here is CASSRRLAEETQYF. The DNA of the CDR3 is TGTGCCAGTAGTAGACGACTAGCAGAAGAGACCCAGTACTTC.

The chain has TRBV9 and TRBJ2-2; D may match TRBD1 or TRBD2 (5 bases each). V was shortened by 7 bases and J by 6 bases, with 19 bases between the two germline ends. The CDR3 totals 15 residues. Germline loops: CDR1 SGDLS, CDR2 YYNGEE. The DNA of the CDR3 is TGTGCCAGCCGAGAGGGGTCGGGGATCTCCGGGGAGCTGTTTTTT. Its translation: CASREGSGISGELFF.

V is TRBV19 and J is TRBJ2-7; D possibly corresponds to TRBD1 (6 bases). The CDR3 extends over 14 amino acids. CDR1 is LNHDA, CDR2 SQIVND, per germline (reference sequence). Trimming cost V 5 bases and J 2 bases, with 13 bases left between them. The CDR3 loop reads CASSPDSAAYEQYF. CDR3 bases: TGTGCCAGTAGTCCGGACAGTGCAGCCTACGAGCAGTACTTC.

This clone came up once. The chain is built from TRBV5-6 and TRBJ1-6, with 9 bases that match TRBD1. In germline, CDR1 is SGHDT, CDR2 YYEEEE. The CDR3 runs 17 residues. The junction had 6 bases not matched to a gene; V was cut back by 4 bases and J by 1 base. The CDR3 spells CASSDNRGQSYNSPLHF. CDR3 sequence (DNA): TGTGCCAGCAGCGATAACAGGGGGCAGTCCTATAATTCACCCCTCCACTTT.

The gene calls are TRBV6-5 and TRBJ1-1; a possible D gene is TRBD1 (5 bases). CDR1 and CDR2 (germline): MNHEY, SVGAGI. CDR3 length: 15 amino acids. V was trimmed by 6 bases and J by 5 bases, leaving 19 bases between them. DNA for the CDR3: TGTGCCAGCAGCCCGGACCAGGGTTTTGATACTGAAGCTTTCTTT. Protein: CASSPDQGFDTEAFF.

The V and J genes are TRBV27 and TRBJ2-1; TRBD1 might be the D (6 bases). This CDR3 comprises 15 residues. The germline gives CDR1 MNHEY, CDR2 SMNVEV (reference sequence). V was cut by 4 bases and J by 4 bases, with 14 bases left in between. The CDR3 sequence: CASSSTPTGYNEQFF. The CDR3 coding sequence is TGTGCCAGCAGTTCCACACCGACAGGTTACAATGAGCAGTTCTTC.

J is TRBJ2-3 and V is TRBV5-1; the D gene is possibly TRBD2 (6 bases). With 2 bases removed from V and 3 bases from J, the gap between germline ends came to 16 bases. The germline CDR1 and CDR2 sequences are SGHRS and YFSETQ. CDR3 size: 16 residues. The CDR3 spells CASSFAPSGTTDTQYF. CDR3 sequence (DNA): TGCGCCAGCAGCTTTGCCCCGTCGGGGACTACAGATACGCAGTATTTT. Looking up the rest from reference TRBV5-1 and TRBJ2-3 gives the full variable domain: KAGVTQTPRYLIKTRGQQVTLSCSPISGHRSVSWYQQTPGQGLQFLFEYFSETQRNKGNFPGRFSGRQFSNSRSEMNVSTLELGDSALYLCASSFAPSGTTDTQYFGPGTRLTVL.

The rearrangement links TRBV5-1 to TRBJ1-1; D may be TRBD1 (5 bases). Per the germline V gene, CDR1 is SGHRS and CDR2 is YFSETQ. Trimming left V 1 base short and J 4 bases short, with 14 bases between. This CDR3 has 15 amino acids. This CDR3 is CASSLRSRGITEAFF. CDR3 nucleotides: TGCGCCAGCAGCTTGAGGTCACGGGGGATCACTGAAGCTTTCTTT.